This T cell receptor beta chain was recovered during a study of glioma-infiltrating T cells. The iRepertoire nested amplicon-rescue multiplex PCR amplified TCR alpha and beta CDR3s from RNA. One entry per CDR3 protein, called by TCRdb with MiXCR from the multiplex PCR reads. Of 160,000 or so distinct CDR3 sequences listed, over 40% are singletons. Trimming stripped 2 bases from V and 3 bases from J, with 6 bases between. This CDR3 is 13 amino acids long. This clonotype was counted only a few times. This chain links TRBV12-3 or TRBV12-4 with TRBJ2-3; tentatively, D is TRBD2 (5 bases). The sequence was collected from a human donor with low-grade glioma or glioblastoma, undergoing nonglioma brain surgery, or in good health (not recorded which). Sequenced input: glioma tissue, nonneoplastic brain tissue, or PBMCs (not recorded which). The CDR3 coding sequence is TGTGCCAGCAGTTTAAGGGAGACAGATACGCAGTATTTT. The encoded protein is CASSLRETDTQYF.